The 5 T cell receptor beta chains below were found in one sample sequenced in a study of blood T cell repertoires in COVID-19. Libraries were prepared by immunoSEQ multiplex PCR; TCRdb keeps only in-frame clonotypes and omits some of them. Among fewer than 250,000 clones, 87% were seen once, and the ten largest hold 2% to 3%. Sequenced: PBMCs or T cells enriched from blood (not recorded which). All receptors come from a woman aged 25 to 39 with acute COVID-19.

The rearrangement uses TRBV25-1 and TRBJ2-7; maybe TRBD1 (5 bases). The germline CDR1 and CDR2 sequences are MGHDK and SYGVNS. V was clipped by 0 bases and J by 6 bases, with 15 bases between them. The CDR3 loop spans 15 amino acids. CDR3 coding DNA: TGTGCCAGCAGTGAATACGCAGGGAAGGGATCCGAGCAGTACTTC. Translation gives CASSEYAGKGSEQYF.

This clone came up once. The chain combines TRBV18 with TRBJ1-1; maybe TRBD1 (5 bases). CDR1 and CDR2 from the germline V gene are KGHSH and LQKENI. Between the trimmed V and J ends, which lost 0 bases and 6 bases, there was a span of 14 bases. This CDR3 has 15 residues. CDR3 nucleotides: TGTGCCAGCTCACCACCGAGTAGGGGAACCCCTGAAGCTTTCTTT. It yields the protein CASSPPSRGTPEAFF.

This clone was counted between two and nine times. The chain couples TRBV11-3 to TRBJ1-1; the D gene is possibly TRBD1 (5 bases). The V gene's germline CDR1 is SGHNT and CDR2 YENEEA. With 5 bases removed from V and 5 bases from J, the gap between germline ends came to 15 bases. There are 14 residues in the CDR3. The CDR3 region is CASSPGHPWTEAFF. The DNA for the CDR3 is TGTGCCAGCAGCCCAGGACACCCATGGACTGAAGCTTTCTTT.

The chain couples TRBV5-1 to TRBJ2-7; tentative D call: TRBD2 (5 bases). Trimming took 4 bases from V and 2 from J, leaving 13 bases between them. The CDR3 contains 14 residues. The germline gives CDR1 SGHRS, CDR2 YFSETQ. CDR3 region: CASSDGRTPYEQYF. The CDR3, as DNA: TGCGCCAGCAGCGACGGACGGACTCCCTACGAGCAGTACTTC.

The gene calls are TRBV10-3 and TRBJ2-2, with 8 bases aligning to TRBD1. This CDR3 region has 15 residues. The germline V gene encodes CDR1 ENHRY and CDR2 SYGVKD. With 6 bases clipped from V and 0 bases from J, the junction kept 3 bases outside the gene matches. The CDR3 is CAIRTGDTNTGELFF. The CDR3, as DNA: TGTGCCATCAGGACAGGGGATACGAACACCGGGGAGCTGTTTTTT.